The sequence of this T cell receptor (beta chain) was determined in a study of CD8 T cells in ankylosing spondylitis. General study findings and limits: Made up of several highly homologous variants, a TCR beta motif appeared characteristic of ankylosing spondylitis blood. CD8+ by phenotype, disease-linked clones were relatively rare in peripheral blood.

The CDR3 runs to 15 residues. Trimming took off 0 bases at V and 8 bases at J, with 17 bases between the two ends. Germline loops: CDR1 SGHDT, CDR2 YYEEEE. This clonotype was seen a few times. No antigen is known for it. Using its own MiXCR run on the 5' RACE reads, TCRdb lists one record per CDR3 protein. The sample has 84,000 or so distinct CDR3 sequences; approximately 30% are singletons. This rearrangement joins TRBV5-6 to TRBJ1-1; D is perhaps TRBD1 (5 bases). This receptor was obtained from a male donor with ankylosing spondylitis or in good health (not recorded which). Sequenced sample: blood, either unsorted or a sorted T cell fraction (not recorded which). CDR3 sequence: CASSLDAGPISEAFF. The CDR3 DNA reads TGTGCCAGCAGCTTGGATGCAGGGCCCATCTCCGAAGCTTTCTTT.